This T cell receptor (beta chain) came from a study of blood T cell repertoires in COVID-19. For the study at large: Samples of COVID-19 (acute and convalescent) were obtained from the United States, Italy and Spain. Sources were T cells, B-cell-depleted T cells, or PBMCs; the material itself was cDNA or gDNA.

Per the original methods: Counts of nucleated cells, estimated from reference gene primer amplification, were obtained. The method was immunoSEQ multiplex PCR; TCRdb's version includes in-frame clones alone and lacks a portion of them. V and J calls and clone size follow that table, whereas D and trimming were derived from the DNA. In the table there are roughly 80,000 clones, 65% to 90% of which are singletons. From germline, CDR1 is SGHNT and CDR2 YENEEA. The V gene end was trimmed by 5 bases and the J gene end by 2 bases; junction bases not matched to a gene: 5. CDR3 size: 15 residues. This sequence was found in a man at least 80 years old with acute or convalescent COVID-19. Input material: peripheral blood. V is TRBV11-3 and J is TRBJ1-1; 10 bases agree with TRBD1. The CDR3 region has the DNA TGTGCCAGCAGCCGCGGGACAGGGGTAAACACTGAAGCTTTCTTT. This encodes CASSRGTGVNTEAFF.